The 3 T cell receptor beta chains below all came from one sample that was sequenced in a study of technical replicates of blood from a few donors. TCRdb's table, derived via immunoSEQ multiplex PCR, lists solely in-frame clones and lacks some. The sample carries approximately 53,000 clones, roughly 95% recorded once. The sample comprised T cells isolated from PBMCs. The receptors shown here come from a human donor in good health.

The chain carries TRBV7-9 and TRBJ1-1, with D perhaps matching TRBD1 (5 bases). This CDR3 comprises 14 residues. Trimming took 0 bases from V and 5 from J, leaving 10 bases between them. Germline V lookup: CDR1 SEHNR, CDR2 FQNEAQ (reference sequence). The CDR3 loop reads CASSLAGVGTEAFF. The DNA for the CDR3 is TGTGCCAGCAGCTTAGCAGGGGTTGGGACTGAAGCTTTCTTT.

The V and J genes are TRBV4-1 and TRBJ2-1; TRBD2 aligns across 8 bases. After removal of 1 base from V and 7 bases from J, the junction contained 6 bases not matched to a gene. This CDR3 is 15 amino acids long. Germline V gene sequence: CDR1 MGHRA, CDR2 YSYEKL. The CDR3 here is CASSQVPASGNEQFF. The CDR3 nucleotides are TGCGCCAGCAGCCAAGTCCCTGCTAGCGGGAATGAGCAGTTCTTC.

This chain links TRBV7-2 with TRBJ2-7; D uncertain. This CDR3 region has 13 residues. Trimming removed 3 bases from V and 7 bases from J, with 13 bases in between. From germline, CDR1 is SGHTA and CDR2 FQGNSA. The CDR3 DNA is TGTGCCAGCAGCTTTCAGGCTCAAGGAGAGCAGTACTTC. Protein product: CASSFQAQGEQYF.